The present TCR beta chain was sequenced within a study of T cell repertoires in cytomegalovirus infection (dated by TCRdb to between 2019 and 2020). Regarding the study in general: The HLA type of each donor mattered for the analysis, because public TCR beta signatures pointed to carriage of CMV infection along with the matching HLA type.

TCRdb shows the sequencer as Illumina HiSeq 1500. Starting from the raw public reads, TCRdb applied fastp trimming at Q25, assembled clones with MiXCR and retained in-frame beta chains. Entries that share a CDR3 protein sequence are merged under the most common genes and DNA. The sample profile shows about 130,000 distinct CDR3 sequences; approximately 24% of them were found once. The ten largest make up about 37% of the sample. The germline V gene (reference sequence) provides CDR1 DFQATT and CDR2 SNEGSKA. The trim is 2 bases for V and 3 bases for J, with a gap of 6 bases between the germline ends. The CDR3 spans 12 residues, from the cysteine through the phenylalanine. Only CDR3 DNA remains: 36 bases, in frame from the first base. Of note for this clonotype: Its binding antigen is unknown. No much larger clone exists at a distance of one base, and base qualities are not known.

Summary of the overall study and its limitations: Cumulative frequency of public TCR beta family members discriminated carriers of CMV infection plus the relevant HLA type in this cohort and an independent approximately 360-donor cohort. The ex vivo response was dominated by HLA-C-restricted CMV-specific TCR beta clonotypes, which also provided the single most frequent clonotype in two of eight donors.

The sequence joins TRBV20-1 to TRBJ2-3, with the D segment identity uncertain. This receptor was obtained from a human donor in good health (CMV status not recorded). Some clones in this sample may be carry-over from other donors' samples. Material for sequencing was PBMCs, sequenced either directly or after in vitro stimulation (not recorded which). The CDR3 here reads CSARTDTDTQYF. In nucleotide form, the sequence is TGCAGTGCTAGAACCGATACAGATACGCAGTATTTT.